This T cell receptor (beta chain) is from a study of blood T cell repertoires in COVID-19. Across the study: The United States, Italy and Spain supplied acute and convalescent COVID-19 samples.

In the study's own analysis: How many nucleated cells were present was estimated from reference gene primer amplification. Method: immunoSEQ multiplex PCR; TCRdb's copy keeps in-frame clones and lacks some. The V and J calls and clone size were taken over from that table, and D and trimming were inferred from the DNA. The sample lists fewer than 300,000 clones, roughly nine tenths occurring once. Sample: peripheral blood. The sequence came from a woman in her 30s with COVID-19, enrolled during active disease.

The CDR3: CSAGEVRQETQYF. CDR3 sequence (DNA): TGCAGCGCCGGCGAAGTGAGACAAGAGACCCAGTACTTC. V is TRBV29-1 and J is TRBJ2-5; D is unclear. This CDR3 has 13 residues. V lost 7 bases and J lost 2, with 14 bases in between. Germline CDR1 reads SQVTM; CDR2 reads ANQGSEA.